A single sample is the source of the 6 T cell receptor beta chains below, sequenced in a study of T-cell reconstitution after alpha-beta-depleted transplantation in children. The TCRbeta library was prepared with unique molecular identifiers. A single record per CDR3 protein comes from TCRdb applying MiXCR to the PCR reads. The sample lists about 3,700 distinct CDR3 sequences, 24% occurring once. This material consisted of PBMCs, mostly from graft donor cells, taken 60 days after TCRalphabeta/CD19-depleted stem cell transplant. The receptors stem from a boy younger than two who had a stem cell transplant for acute myeloid leukemia, so the T cells may come from the graft donor.

This clonotype was seen once. The V and J genes are TRBV20-1 and TRBJ1-5; tentatively, D is TRBD1 (6 bases). Germline V lookup: CDR1 DFQATT, CDR2 SNEGSKA (reference sequence). The CDR3 sequence is 16 residues long. The germline V and J ends were trimmed by 0 bases and 0 bases, with 12 bases remaining between them. The CDR3 sequence is CSARDPRGNSNQPQHF. In DNA form, the CDR3 reads TGCAGTGCTAGAGATCCCAGGGGCAATAGCAATCAGCCCCAGCATTTT.

There are many counts of this clonotype. The V call is TRBV28, the J call TRBJ1-2; D is ambiguous. This CDR3 is built from 13 residues. V gave up 5 bases and J gave up 3 bases, with 10 bases separating them. Germline loops: CDR1 MDHEN, CDR2 SYDVKM. For the CDR3, the DNA is TGTGCCAGCAGTCCCTCTCGAGACTATGGCTACACCTTC. Its translation: CASSPSRDYGYTF.

This clonotype came up many times. The chain combines TRBV5-1 with TRBJ2-7, with TRBD1 identical over 9 bases. The germline V gene has CDR1 SGHRS and CDR2 YFSETQ. This CDR3 comprises 15 residues. The J segment lost 1 base and the V segment lost 2 bases, leaving 4 bases of the junction unmatched. The CDR3: CASSLQGAWSYEQYF. Written as DNA, the CDR3 is TGCGCCAGCAGCTTACAGGGGGCTTGGTCCTACGAGCAGTACTTC.

This clonotype was found many times. V usage is TRBV7-2 and J usage is TRBJ1-1; D gene ambiguous. CDR3 length: 12 amino acids. Trimming removed 1 base at V and 5 bases at J, with 5 bases between. Germline loops: CDR1 SGHTA, CDR2 FQGNSA. CDR3 sequence reads: CASSLVETEAFF. DNA for the CDR3: TGTGCCAGCAGCTTAGTGGAGACTGAAGCTTTCTTT.

This clonotype came up many times. The J gene is TRBJ1-2, the V gene TRBV9; perhaps TRBD1 as D (5 bases). The V end was cut by 0 bases, the J end by 4 bases, with 10 bases between. The CDR3 totals 14 residues. Looked up from germline, CDR1 is SGDLS and CDR2 is YYNGEE. CDR3 DNA sequence: TGTGCCAGCAGCGTAGAGGCAGGGACCTATGGCTACACCTTC. As protein: CASSVEAGTYGYTF. Supplemented by reference TRBV9 and TRBJ1-2, the full variable domain reads DSGVTQTPKHLITATGQRVTLRCSPRSGDLSVYWYQQSLDQGLQFLIQYYNGEERAKGNILERFSAQQFPDLHSELNLSSLELGDSALYFCASSVEAGTYGYTFGSGTRLTVV.

This clonotype was observed at least ten times. The J gene is TRBJ2-5, the V gene TRBV29-1, with 7 bases matching TRBD1. The V and J ends lost 2 bases and 5 bases, in that order; junction bases with no gene match: 11. Germline loops: CDR1 SQVTM, CDR2 ANQGSEA. The CDR3 extends over 15 amino acids. The CDR3 DNA follows: TGCAGCGTTGAACGGTCAGGGGGTTTCACCGAGACCCAGTACTTC. As protein: CSVERSGGFTETQYF.